The 6 T cell receptor beta chains in this list originate from one sample, sequenced in a study of graft-versus-host responses after intestinal transplantation (dated by TCRdb to about 2021). Library generation was performed with the immunoSEQ multiplex PCR assay. Here the immuneACCESS table is served through TCRdb, limited to in-frame sequences with V and J called. Missing clones are a known gap in these copies; in checked studies unresolved V genes cover under half, and the rest lacks a known reason. For this sample there are approximately 14,000 clones; just under 70% appear just once. Clones ranked in the top ten supply approximately 23% of the sample. Dithiothreitol, EDTA incubations and collagenase D digestion were used to isolate intraepithelial and lamina propria lymphocytes from graft specimens. Sequenced here: ileum tissue, sampled around 720 days after intestinal transplantation. These receptor sequences come from a human patient who received an intestinal transplant, so some T cells may come from the graft donor.

CDR3 coding DNA: TGTGCCAGCAGCTTAGAAGGGGGTGAGCAGTTCTTC. This codes for CASSLEGGEQFF. The chain couples TRBV11-2 to TRBJ2-1; D might be TRBD1 (6 bases). V shed 0 bases and J shed 9 bases, with 6 bases lying between them. CDR3 length: 12 residues. Germline values: CDR1 SGHAT, CDR2 FQNNGV.

V is TRBV9 and J is TRBJ1-2; no clear D gene. Germline V gene sequence: CDR1 SGDLS, CDR2 YYNGEE. Between the trimmed V and J ends, which lost 4 bases and 0 bases, there was a span of 7 bases. CDR3 length equals 13 residues. Here the CDR3 DNA reads TGTGCCAGCAGCCCGACGGCTAACTATGGCTACACCTTC. Translating it yields CASSPTANYGYTF. The full variable domain, completed using reference TRBV9 and TRBJ1-2, is DSGVTQTPKHLITATGQRVTLRCSPRSGDLSVYWYQQSLDQGLQFLIQYYNGEERAKGNILERFSAQQFPDLHSELNLSSLELGDSALYFCASSPTANYGYTFGSGTRLTVV.

The chain links TRBV7-2 to TRBJ1-1; 7 nucleotides agree with TRBD1. The V and J ends lost 2 bases and 6 bases, in that order; junction bases with no gene match: 6. The germline CDR1 and CDR2 sequences are SGHTA and FQGNSA. CDR3 length equals 14 residues. CDR3 coding DNA: TGTGCCAGCAGCTTACAAGGGACAGCCTCTGAAGCTTTCTTT. Translation gives CASSLQGTASEAFF.

V is TRBV29-1 and J is TRBJ2-5; 7 nucleotides match TRBD1. The assigned J gene may be wrong: the sequence end matches TRBJ2-7 better. This CDR3 spans 12 amino acids. Germline V gene data show CDR1 as SQVTM and CDR2 as ANQGSEA. Here the CDR3 reads CSASDRRYEQYF. For the CDR3, the DNA is TGCAGCGCCTCGGACAGGCGGTACGAGCAGTACTTC.

The chain joins TRBV10-3 to TRBJ1-2; 9 positions match TRBD1. CDR1 is ENHRY, CDR2 SYGVKD, per germline. The CDR3 is 15 amino acids. The trim removed 3 bases at V and 1 base at J, leaving 3 bases unmatched. CDR3 loop: CAISEGGQGNYGYTF. For the CDR3, the DNA is TGTGCCATCAGTGAAGGGGGACAGGGTAACTATGGCTACACCTTC.

The rearrangement joins TRBV5-1 to TRBJ2-3; 12 bases line up with TRBD2. This CDR3 spans 16 amino acids. Germline V gene sequence: CDR1 SGHRS, CDR2 YFSETQ. V gave up 5 bases and J gave up 3 bases; unmatched junction bases: 7. CDR3 sequence: CASRRTSGGYTDTQYF. The CDR3 DNA reads as TGCGCCAGCAGACGAACTAGCGGGGGGTATACAGATACGCAGTATTTT.